Below are 7 T cell receptor beta chains sequenced from a single sample in a study of vaccination and CD4 T cells after COVID-19. The Oncomine TCR Beta short-read assay was applied to DNA of cultured CD4+ T cells. A single record per CDR3 protein comes from TCRdb applying MiXCR to the PCR reads. This table has approximately 23,000 distinct CDR3 sequences, around two fifths appearing once. Antigens for these TCRs are unknown. Time point defined: late sampling 161 to 241 days after vaccination in a few convalescent patients. Treatment specified: roughly 11-day PBMC culture with coronavirus spike peptide pools or control peptides (ViraFEST assay). Sequenced material: CD4+ T cells from blood, cultured in vitro, taken about 7 months after SARS-CoV-2 vaccination. The receptor set was obtained from a human donor who had recovered from COVID-19.

The rearrangement uses TRBV15 and TRBJ2-1; weak D call: TRBD1 (5 bases). Between the trimmed V and J ends, which lost 0 bases and 5 bases, there was a span of 5 bases. The CDR3 totals 13 residues. CDR1 and CDR2 from the germline V gene are LNHNV and YYDKDF (reference sequence). The CDR3 reads CATSRDRDNEQFF. The DNA of the CDR3 is TGTGCCACCAGCAGAGACAGGGACAATGAGCAGTTCTTC. The entire variable domain, with the rest obtained from reference TRBV15 and TRBJ2-1, is as follows: DAMVIQNPRYQVTQFGKPVTLSCSQTLNHNVMYWYQQKSSQAPKLLFHYYDKDFNNEADTPDNFQSRRPNTSFCFLDIRSPGLGDTAMYLCATSRDRDNEQFFGPGTRLTVL.

This clonotype came up a few times. This chain joins TRBV20-1 and TRBJ2-1; no firm D call. Germline CDR1 DFQATT, CDR2 SNEGSKA (reference sequence). This CDR3 region has 13 residues. V was cut by 7 bases and J by 0 bases, with 10 bases left in between. CDR3 in amino acids: CSGRAYSYNEQFF. CDR3 sequence (DNA): TGCAGTGGTCGGGCGTACTCCTACAATGAGCAGTTCTTC.

The V call is TRBV20-1, the J call TRBJ2-7, with TRBD2 as a possible D gene (5 bases). CDR3 length: 12 residues. In germline, CDR1 is DFQATT, CDR2 SNEGSKA (reference sequence). V was shortened by 3 bases and J by 6 bases, with 12 bases between the two germline ends. The CDR3 sequence is CSASLRESEQYF. The DNA for the CDR3 is TGCAGTGCTAGTCTGAGGGAGTCCGAGCAGTACTTC.

This clonotype was seen many times. The rearrangement joins TRBV20-1 to TRBJ2-3; perhaps TRBD1 as D (5 bases). Trimming cost V 0 bases and J 4 bases, with 20 bases left between them. The germline CDR1 and CDR2 sequences are DFQATT and SNEGSKA (reference sequence). The CDR3 contains 17 residues. CDR3 coding DNA: TGCAGTGCTAGAGACTTGCTACGACGGACAAACGCAGATACGCAGTATTTT. Translated: CSARDLLRRTNADTQYF.

In its sample, this clonotype was seen a few times. The gene calls are TRBV19 and TRBJ1-5; the match to TRBD1 covers 11 bases. Germline assignment: CDR1 LNHDA and CDR2 SQIVND (reference sequence). With 3 bases clipped from V and 6 bases from J, the junction kept 4 bases outside the gene matches. This CDR3 spans 15 amino acids. The CDR3 sequence is CASSMGTGGAQPQHF. As DNA, the CDR3 is TGTGCCAGTAGTATGGGGACAGGGGGGGCTCAGCCCCAGCATTTT.

This chain links TRBV24-1 with TRBJ2-1; TRBD1 agrees at 7 bases. Trimming removed 3 bases from V and 13 bases from J; junction bases left unmatched: 8. The germline V gene has CDR1 KGHDR and CDR2 SFDVKD. CDR3 length: 13 residues. The CDR3 reads CATSDLLRQGQFF. The CDR3 DNA sequence: TGTGCCACCAGTGATCTATTGCGACAGGGCCAGTTCTTC.

This sequence joins TRBV7-2 and TRBJ2-7; D may be TRBD2 (5 bases). Trimming shortened V by 4 bases and J by 4 bases, and 11 bases separated the two germline ends. The CDR3 totals 13 residues. Germline CDR1 reads SGHTA; CDR2 reads FQGNSA. The CDR3 loop is CASSSTDFYEQYF. Here the CDR3 DNA reads TGTGCCAGCAGCTCAACGGACTTTTACGAGCAGTACTTC.